This T cell receptor (beta chain) originates from a study of technical replicates of blood from a handful of donors. This table comes from immunoSEQ multiplex PCR, and its TCRdb copy is limited to in-frame clones, with some not included. The repertoire consists of tens of thousands of clones, with approximately 96% occurring once and the leading ten covering approximately 0.2%. Input material: T cells isolated from PBMCs. This receptor was obtained from a human donor in good health.

DNA for the CDR3: TGTGCCATCAGAGGAGGGGAGAACACCGGGGAGCTGTTTTTT. Its translation is CAIRGGENTGELFF. The chain combines TRBV10-3 with TRBJ2-2; perhaps TRBD2 as D (6 bases). Trimming removed 6 bases from V and 1 base from J, with 9 bases in between. Germline V CDR1 and CDR2: ENHRY, SYGVKD. The CDR3 extends over 14 amino acids.